The rows below give T cell receptor beta chains drawn from one sample of a study of blood T cell repertoires in COVID-19. Method: immunoSEQ multiplex PCR; TCRdb's copy keeps in-frame clones and lacks some. In the table there are under 70,000 clones, around 87% of which are singletons. The sequencing sample was made of peripheral blood. These receptor sequences come from a man between 50 and 59 years old with acute or convalescent COVID-19. CDR3s include the opening cysteine and the closing phenylalanine or tryptophan. Fields, in order: clone size, D gene, V gene, J gene, CDR3 protein, CDR3 DNA. D genes are given only for firm matches. The size entry is marked missing in some rows and otherwise reads once, few, many or a size class.

size: .; D: .; V: TRBV11-2; J: TRBJ2-7; CDR3: CASRTGTGSSYEQYF; DNA: TGTGCCAGCAGAACCGGGACTGGGAGCTCCTACGAGCAGTACTTC
size: .; D: .; V: TRBV9; J: TRBJ1-4; CDR3: CASSVAGGGNEKLFF; DNA: TGTGCCAGCAGCGTAGCTGGCGGGGGGAATGAAAAACTGTTTTTT
size: .; D: TRBD2; V: TRBV5-1; J: TRBJ2-3; CDR3: CASSRGLAGGPVDTQYF; DNA: TGCGCCAGCAGCCGAGGACTAGCGGGAGGGCCCGTAGATACGCAGTATTTT
size: once; D: .; V: TRBV28; J: TRBJ1-1; CDR3: CASSIPTGNTEAFF; DNA: TGTGCCAGCAGTATCCCCACAGGGAACACTGAAGCTTTCTTT
size: .; D: .; V: TRBV19; J: TRBJ2-7; CDR3: CASNWGGASSYEQYF; DNA: TGTGCCAGTAATTGGGGAGGTGCTTCGTCCTACGAGCAGTACTTC
size: .; D: .; V: TRBV28; J: TRBJ2-7; CDR3: CASSSPEARSSYEQYF; DNA: TGTGCCAGCAGTTCCCCGGAGGCGCGGAGCTCCTACGAGCAGTACTTC
size: .; D: TRBD1; V: TRBV28; J: TRBJ1-6; CDR3: CASSANTGTGLSPLHF; DNA: TGTGCCAGCAGCGCGAATACCGGGACAGGACTTTCACCCCTCCACTTT
size: .; D: TRBD1; V: TRBV24-1; J: TRBJ2-1; CDR3: CATSDGLGRGPLNEQFF; DNA: TGTGCCACCAGTGATGGGCTGGGCAGGGGGCCCCTTAATGAGCAGTTCTTC
size: once; D: TRBD1; V: TRBV4-1; J: TRBJ2-1; CDR3: CASSQTTGGALYNEQFF; DNA: TGCGCCAGCAGCCAAACCACAGGGGGCGCCCTCTACAATGAGCAGTTCTTC
size: .; D: TRBD2; V: TRBV5-5; J: TRBJ2-7; CDR3: CASSLVGGGGYEQYF; DNA: TGTGCCAGCAGCTTGGTCGGCGGGGGGGGATACGAGCAGTACTTC
size: once; D: TRBD2; V: TRBV3-1/TRBV3-2; J: TRBJ2-3; CDR3: CASSQRGTSHADTQYF; DNA: TGTGCCAGCAGCCAACGCGGGACTAGTCATGCGGATACGCAGTATTTT
size: .; D: TRBD1; V: TRBV3-1/TRBV3-2; J: TRBJ1-2; CDR3: CASSSYRGGYTF; DNA: TGTGCCAGCAGCTCCTACAGGGGTGGCTACACCTTC
size: once; D: .; V: TRBV30; J: TRBJ1-1; CDR3: CAWGKGGNTEAFF; DNA: TGTGCCTGGGGAAAGGGAGGGAACACTGAAGCTTTCTTT
size: medium-sized; D: .; V: TRBV5-1; J: TRBJ2-7; CDR3: CASSPMGQATYEQYF; DNA: TGCGCCAGCAGCCCCATGGGACAAGCCACCTACGAGCAGTACTTC
size: once; D: TRBD2; V: TRBV6-1; J: TRBJ2-3; CDR3: CASSERRGGADTQYF; DNA: TGTGCCAGCAGTGAACGGCGGGGGGGCGCAGATACGCAGTATTTT
size: .; D: TRBD1; V: TRBV27; J: TRBJ1-5; CDR3: CASSLLGQGLNQPQHF; DNA: TGTGCCAGCAGTTTACTGGGACAGGGGCTAAATCAGCCCCAGCATTTT
size: .; D: .; V: TRBV7-6; J: TRBJ2-7; CDR3: CASSSRDNRLVYEQYF; DNA: TGTGCCAGCAGCTCCAGGGACAACCGTCTGGTATACGAGCAGTACTTC
size: .; D: .; V: TRBV10-2; J: TRBJ2-5; CDR3: CASSVGLREETQYF; DNA: TGCGCCAGCAGTGTAGGTTTAAGGGAGGAGACCCAGTACTTC
size: .; D: TRBD2; V: TRBV7-8; J: TRBJ2-5; CDR3: CASSESTSGQETQYF; DNA: TGTGCCAGCAGCGAAAGCACTAGCGGACAAGAGACCCAGTACTTC
size: .; D: .; V: TRBV4-1; J: TRBJ1-5; CDR3: CASSQSGIQPQHF; DNA: TGCGCCAGCAGCCAATCAGGGATTCAGCCCCAGCATTTT
size: .; D: .; V: TRBV5-4; J: TRBJ1-5; CDR3: CASSRDMDQPQHF; DNA: TGTGCCAGCAGCCGGGACATGGATCAGCCCCAGCATTTT
size: once; D: .; V: TRBV6-5; J: TRBJ1-4; CDR3: CASSKTGPVEKLFF; DNA: TGTGCCAGCAGTAAGACAGGTCCAGTAGAAAAACTGTTTTTT
size: .; D: .; V: TRBV5-1; J: TRBJ2-2; CDR3: CASSIQGLNTGELFF; DNA: TGCGCCAGCAGCATACAGGGATTGAACACCGGGGAGCTGTTTTTT
size: .; D: TRBD1; V: TRBV9; J: TRBJ1-1; CDR3: CASSFGQGNTEAFF; DNA: TGTGCCAGCAGCTTCGGACAGGGGAACACTGAAGCTTTCTTT
size: .; D: TRBD2; V: TRBV19; J: TRBJ2-7; CDR3: CASSIDLAGYEQYF; DNA: TGTGCCAGTAGTATAGATCTAGCGGGCTACGAGCAGTACTTC
size: .; D: TRBD1; V: TRBV2; J: TRBJ1-2; CDR3: CASSDFIAGGYGYTF; DNA: TGTGCCAGCAGTGACTTTATCGCAGGGGGTTATGGCTACACCTTC
size: .; D: TRBD1; V: TRBV6-5; J: TRBJ1-6; CDR3: CASSPGGRNSPLHF; DNA: TGTGCCAGCAGTCCAGGGGGCAGGAATTCACCCCTCCACTTT
size: .; D: .; V: TRBV7-3; J: TRBJ2-3; CDR3: CASRRSGASTDTQYF; DNA: TGTGCCAGCAGGCGTTCGGGAGCTAGCACAGATACGCAGTATTTT
size: .; D: .; V: TRBV5-1; J: TRBJ1-1; CDR3: CASSLTGSGAGDTEAFF; DNA: TGCGCCAGCAGCTTAACAGGGAGTGGGGCTGGTGACACTGAAGCTTTCTTT
size: once; D: TRBD2; V: TRBV28; J: TRBJ2-7; CDR3: CASSFPSGPSSYEQYF; DNA: TGTGCCAGCAGTTTTCCTAGCGGGCCTAGCTCCTACGAGCAGTACTTC
size: .; D: .; V: TRBV28; J: TRBJ1-2; CDR3: CASSLNRSRGYTF; DNA: TGTGCCAGCAGTTTGAACAGGTCAAGGGGCTACACCTTC
size: .; D: TRBD2; V: TRBV10-3; J: TRBJ2-7; CDR3: CAISDARLAGGPHEQYF; DNA: TGTGCCATCAGTGACGCACGGCTAGCGGGAGGGCCTCACGAGCAGTACTTC
size: .; D: .; V: TRBV7-9; J: TRBJ1-1; CDR3: CASTHREAGRTEAFF; DNA: TGTGCCAGCACCCACCGAGAAGCAGGGAGGACTGAAGCTTTCTTT
size: once; D: .; V: TRBV28; J: TRBJ1-2; CDR3: CASSPPGFYGYTF; DNA: TGTGCCAGCAGCCCCCCGGGGTTCTATGGCTACACCTTC
size: .; D: .; V: TRBV5-4; J: TRBJ1-1; CDR3: CASSLGSRAMNTEAFF; DNA: TGTGCCAGCAGCTTGGGAAGCAGGGCTATGAACACTGAAGCTTTCTTT
size: .; D: TRBD2; V: TRBV5-6; J: TRBJ2-1; CDR3: CASSLAVLAGDSEQFF; DNA: TGTGCCAGCAGCTTGGCCGTGCTAGCGGGAGATTCTGAGCAGTTCTTC
size: .; D: .; V: TRBV11-3; J: TRBJ2-1; CDR3: CASSPRRLNEQFF; DNA: TGTGCCAGCAGCCCCAGGAGGCTGAATGAGCAGTTCTTC